The rows below give T cell receptor beta chains drawn from one sample of a study of blood T cell repertoires in COVID-19. Sequencing was performed with immunoSEQ multiplex PCR; in TCRdb, only in-frame clones are kept and a portion is missing. The sample contains 150,000 to 200,000 clones, about 72% of which appear only once. The specimen was PBMCs or T cells enriched from blood (not recorded which). The origin of the receptors is a woman aged 45-59 years who had recovered from COVID-19. Each CDR3 is given with its conserved first and last residue. A D gene is named only where the DNA matches it firmly. Only part of the rows carry a size: once, few, many, or a class if the clone is expanded.

j_gene	abundance	d_gene	v_gene	CDR3aa	CDR3nt
TRBJ2-1	many	TRBD1	TRBV24-1	CATSDFVGTGPRQFF	TGTGCCACCAGTGATTTTGTTGGGACAGGCCCTAGGCAGTTCTTC
TRBJ2-7	NA	NA	TRBV7-2	CASSFPPSSLASEQYF	TGTGCCAGCAGCTTCCCACCGTCCTCCCTAGCCAGCGAGCAGTACTTC
TRBJ2-2	few	NA	TRBV29-1	CSVLRTFTGELFF	TGCAGCGTCCTGAGGACTTTCACCGGGGAGCTGTTTTTT
TRBJ2-1	NA	NA	TRBV6-5	CASNRGSSYNEQFF	TGTGCCAGCAATCGGGGAAGCTCCTACAATGAGCAGTTCTTC
TRBJ2-5	NA	NA	TRBV18	CASSTTAETQYF	TGTGCCAGCTCAACGACAGCTGAGACCCAGTACTTC
TRBJ1-3	NA	NA	TRBV19	CASTNRGAGNTIYF	TGTGCCAGTACCAATCGGGGAGCTGGAAACACCATATATTTT
TRBJ1-1	NA	TRBD1	TRBV9	CASKRTGGTEAFF	TGTGCCAGCAAGAGGACAGGCGGAACTGAAGCTTTCTTT
TRBJ1-3	NA	NA	TRBV6-5	CASRSPGGGGNTIYF	TGTGCCAGCAGGTCCCCCGGGGGAGGTGGAAACACCATATATTTT
TRBJ2-1	NA	TRBD2	TRBV27	CASSLGGGLAGGSRNEQFF	TGTGCCAGCAGTTTAGGGGGTGGGCTAGCGGGAGGGTCGAGGAATGAGCAGTTCTTC
TRBJ2-7	NA	NA	TRBV5-6	CASSLNRGFYEQYF	TGTGCCAGCAGCTTGAATAGGGGGTTCTACGAGCAGTACTTC
TRBJ2-7	NA	TRBD2	TRBV19	CASGKAGDEQYF	TGTGCCAGTGGGAAGGCGGGAGACGAGCAGTACTTC
TRBJ1-1	NA	TRBD1	TRBV5-6	CASSGNRGLSYSTEAFF	TGTGCCAGCAGCGGAAACAGGGGGCTATCGTATAGCACTGAAGCTTTCTTT
TRBJ2-1	NA	TRBD2	TRBV3-1/TRBV3-2	CASSPIGRANEQFF	TGTGCCAGCAGCCCGATCGGGAGGGCCAACGAGCAGTTCTTC
TRBJ1-2	NA	NA	TRBV4-1	CASSQERGNYGYTF	TGCGCCAGCAGCCAAGAAAGGGGTAACTATGGCTACACCTTC
TRBJ2-3	NA	TRBD2	TRBV9	CASSERYSSGRATDTQYF	TGTGCCAGCAGCGAGAGATACTCTAGCGGGAGAGCCACAGATACGCAGTATTTT
TRBJ1-5	once	NA	TRBV6-1	CASSDRPVQGSNQPQHF	TGTGCCAGCAGTGACAGGCCCGTGCAAGGAAGCAATCAGCCCCAGCATTTT
TRBJ2-2	NA	NA	TRBV28	CASSTGFGELFF	TGTGCCAGCAGTACAGGGTTCGGGGAGCTGTTTTTT
TRBJ1-3	NA	NA	TRBV7-8	CASSPAPRQSGNTIYF	TGTGCCAGCAGCCCGGCCCCCAGACAATCTGGAAACACCATATATTTT
TRBJ1-6	NA	TRBD1	TRBV19	CASSTGQGWSPLHF	TGTGCCAGTAGTACGGGACAGGGTTGGTCACCCCTCCACTTT
TRBJ2-2	few	TRBD2	TRBV27	CASSGLAGGPHTGELFF	TGTGCCAGCAGCGGACTAGCGGGAGGGCCGCACACCGGGGAGCTGTTTTTT
TRBJ2-1	NA	TRBD2	TRBV6-5	CASKGGSGNEQFF	TGTGCCAGCAAGGGCGGGAGTGGAAATGAGCAGTTCTTC
TRBJ2-1	NA	TRBD2	TRBV6-2/TRBV6-3	CASSYRGLDAYNEQFF	TGTGCCAGCAGTTACCGAGGACTAGACGCCTACAATGAGCAGTTCTTC
TRBJ1-6	NA	NA	TRBV5-1	CASSLGQGGSYNSPLHF	TGCGCCAGCAGCTTGGGTCAGGGCGGTTCCTATAATTCACCCCTCCACTTT
TRBJ2-1	NA	NA	TRBV7-2	CASSPYNEQFF	TGTGCCAGCAGCCCATACAATGAGCAGTTCTTC
TRBJ1-1	NA	NA	TRBV19	CAIVTAMGAFF	TGTGCCATTGTGACAGCGATGGGGGCTTTCTTT
TRBJ1-3	NA	NA	TRBV28	CASSDSASGNTIYF	TGTGCCAGCAGCGACAGCGCCTCTGGAAACACCATATATTTT
TRBJ2-5	NA	NA	TRBV7-6	CASSPRTPPSSQETQYF	TGTGCCAGCAGCCCTCGGACCCCGCCTAGCAGTCAAGAGACCCAGTACTTC
TRBJ2-5	once	NA	TRBV2	CASSGSGGGGTQYF	TGTGCCAGCAGTGGGTCAGGGGGCGGGGGGACCCAGTACTTC
TRBJ1-6	NA	TRBD1	TRBV7-9	CASSLQGSSYNSPLHF	TGTGCCAGCAGCCTACAGGGGAGCTCCTATAATTCACCCCTCCACTTT
TRBJ2-5	NA	TRBD2	TRBV7-6	CASSAGTSGVGETQYF	TGTGCCAGCAGCGCGGGGACTAGCGGGGTGGGGGAGACCCAGTACTTC
TRBJ1-4	few	TRBD1	TRBV5-1	CASSTGTGNEKLFF	TGCGCCAGCAGCACCGGGACAGGGAATGAAAAACTGTTTTTT
TRBJ1-5	NA	NA	TRBV7-3	CASITTGFQPQHF	TGTGCCAGCATCACAACGGGGTTTCAGCCCCAGCATTTT
TRBJ2-7	NA	TRBD1	TRBV24-1	CATSSTGTGVGEQYF	TGTGCCACCAGTTCAACCGGGACAGGGGTTGGTGAGCAGTACTTC
TRBJ1-5	NA	NA	TRBV30	CAWRRKNRESNQPQHF	TGTGCCTGGAGGCGTAAAAACCGGGAGAGCAATCAGCCCCAGCATTTT
TRBJ2-2	NA	TRBD1	TRBV4-1	CASSQVRTGNTGELFF	TGCGCCAGCAGCCAAGTTAGGACAGGGAACACCGGGGAGCTGTTTTTT
TRBJ1-1	NA	NA	TRBV3-1/TRBV3-2	CASNFDSANTEAFF	TGTGCCAGCAACTTCGACAGCGCGAACACTGAAGCTTTCTTT
TRBJ1-1	NA	NA	TRBV28	CASSLQGTEAFF	TGTGCCAGCAGTTTACAGGGGACTGAAGCTTTCTTT
TRBJ1-1	NA	NA	TRBV4-2	CASSQVGGNTEAFF	TGTGCCAGCAGCCAAGTGGGGGGTAACACTGAAGCTTTCTTT
TRBJ2-1	once	NA	TRBV9	CASSVQANSYNEQFF	TGTGCCAGCAGCGTTCAGGCAAACTCCTACAATGAGCAGTTCTTC
TRBJ1-6	NA	NA	TRBV30	CAWSGGGSYNSPLHF	TGTGCCTGGAGTGGAGGGGGCTCCTATAATTCACCCCTCCACTTT
TRBJ1-4	NA	NA	TRBV2	CASSANVGGFNEKLFF	TGTGCCAGCAGCGCAAATGTTGGGGGCTTTAATGAAAAACTGTTTTTT
TRBJ1-5	NA	TRBD1	TRBV6-6	CASSTAQDRGNQPQHF	TGTGCCAGCAGCACGGCCCAGGACAGGGGAAATCAGCCCCAGCATTTT
TRBJ2-3	NA	TRBD2	TRBV5-1	CATATSGTDTQYF	TGCGCCACCGCGACTAGCGGCACAGATACGCAGTATTTT
TRBJ2-3	NA	TRBD1	TRBV11-2	CASRRNRGHRTDTQYF	TGTGCCAGCAGGCGAAACAGGGGGCATCGCACAGATACGCAGTATTTT
TRBJ2-1	NA	NA	TRBV5-4	CASSFRLDLYNEQFF	TGTGCCAGCAGCTTTAGACTCGACCTCTACAATGAGCAGTTCTTC
TRBJ1-2	NA	NA	TRBV5-1	CASSLDSLSSGYTF	TGCGCCAGCAGCTTGGACAGTCTATCTTCGGGCTACACCTTC
TRBJ2-3	NA	NA	TRBV28	CASRHTDTQYF	TGTGCCAGCAGACACACAGATACGCAGTATTTT
TRBJ1-2	NA	NA	TRBV19	CASSVGTTNYGYTF	TGTGCCAGTAGTGTCGGGACAACTAACTATGGCTACACCTTC
TRBJ2-1	NA	NA	TRBV30	CACRGPSYNEQFF	TGTGCCTGCCGCGGCCCCTCCTACAATGAGCAGTTCTTC
TRBJ1-1	NA	NA	TRBV3-1/TRBV3-2	CASSQDGRGGNTEAFF	TGTGCCAGCAGCCAAGATGGGAGGGGAGGGAACACTGAAGCTTTCTTT
TRBJ2-7	NA	NA	TRBV12-3/TRBV12-4	CASRGGRLGEQYF	TGTGCCAGCAGGGGGGGGCGGCTCGGCGAGCAGTACTTC
TRBJ2-1	NA	NA	TRBV27	CASSSDQGISYNEQFF	TGTGCCAGCAGTTCCGATCAGGGGATCTCCTACAATGAGCAGTTCTTC
TRBJ1-1	NA	NA	TRBV28	CASSLYTALNTEAFF	TGTGCCAGCAGTTTATACACAGCCCTGAACACTGAAGCTTTCTTT
TRBJ1-2	NA	NA	TRBV19	CASSIVAQGDGGRNYGYTF	TGTGCCAGTAGTATAGTTGCACAGGGTGATGGGGGACGAAACTATGGCTACACCTTC
TRBJ1-2	NA	NA	TRBV7-2	CASSLEWQGGGYTF	TGTGCCAGCAGCTTAGAATGGCAGGGCGGAGGCTACACCTTC
TRBJ2-1	NA	TRBD2	TRBV6-5	CASSYHGLASVEQFF	TGTGCCAGCAGTTACCACGGACTAGCAAGTGTTGAGCAGTTCTTC
TRBJ1-5	NA	TRBD1	TRBV30	CAWSLGTGDQPQHF	TGTGCCTGGAGCCTAGGGACAGGGGATCAGCCCCAGCATTTT
TRBJ1-5	NA	NA	TRBV28	CASSQTESNQPQHF	TGTGCCAGCAGTCAGACAGAGAGCAATCAGCCCCAGCATTTT